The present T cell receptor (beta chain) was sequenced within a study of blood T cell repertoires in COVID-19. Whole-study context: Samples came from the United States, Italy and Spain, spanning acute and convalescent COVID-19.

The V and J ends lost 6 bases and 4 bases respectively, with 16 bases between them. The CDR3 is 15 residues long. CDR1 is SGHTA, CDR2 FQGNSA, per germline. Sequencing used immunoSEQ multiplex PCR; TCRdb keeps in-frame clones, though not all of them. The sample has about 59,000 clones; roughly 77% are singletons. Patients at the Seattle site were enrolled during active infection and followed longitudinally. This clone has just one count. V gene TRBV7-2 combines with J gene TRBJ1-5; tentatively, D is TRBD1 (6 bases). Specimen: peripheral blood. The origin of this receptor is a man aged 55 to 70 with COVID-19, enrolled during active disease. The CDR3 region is CASSRSQQGNQPQHF. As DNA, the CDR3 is TGTGCCAGCAGTCGGAGCCAACAGGGTAATCAGCCCCAGCATTTT. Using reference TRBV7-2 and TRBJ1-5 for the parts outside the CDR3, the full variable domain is GAGVSQSPSNKVTEKGKDVELRCDPISGHTALYWYRQSLGQGLEFLIYFQGNSAPDKSGLPSDRFSAERTGGSVSTLTIQRTQQEDSAVYLCASSRSQQGNQPQHFGDGTRLSIL.